These 18 T cell receptor beta chains originate from one sample sequenced in a study of blood T cell repertoires in COVID-19. Assay: immunoSEQ multiplex PCR; the TCRdb copy retains only in-frame clones and omits some. Among about 160,000 clones listed, approximately 82% were seen once. Material for sequencing was PBMCs or T cells enriched from blood (not recorded which). These receptors all stem from a woman aged 50 to 60 who had recovered from COVID-19.

V and J are TRBV6-1 and TRBJ2-2; possible D gene TRBD2, 5 bases. Germline values: CDR1 MNHNS, CDR2 SASEGT. Deletions cut 3 bases from V and 5 bases from J, with 10 bases between. CDR3 length: 14 residues. For the CDR3, the DNA is TGTGCCAGCAGTGAGGAGGCCGGGACCGGGGAGCTGTTTTTT. Protein: CASSEEAGTGELFF.

The J gene is TRBJ2-2, the V gene TRBV28, with TRBD1 as a possible D gene (5 bases). Germline values: CDR1 MDHEN, CDR2 SYDVKM. CDR3 length equals 14 residues. Trimming took 7 bases from V and 4 from J, leaving 13 bases between them. CDR3 loop: CASTLGLSTGELFF. Here the CDR3 DNA reads TGTGCCAGCACCTTGGGGCTTAGCACCGGGGAGCTGTTTTTT.

Ten or more counts support this clone. Other nucleotide sequences from this sample produce the same CDR3. V is TRBV7-9 and J is TRBJ2-3, with D perhaps matching TRBD2 (7 bases). V was trimmed by 4 bases and J by 7 bases, leaving 24 bases between them. Germline CDR1 and CDR2: SEHNR and FQNEAQ (reference sequence). This CDR3 region has 17 residues. The DNA of the CDR3 is TGTGCCAGCAGCTCAGAGGGGGGTCGCGGGAGTGCATATACGCAGTATTTT. Protein product: CASSSEGGRGSAYTQYF.

The CDR3 sequence: CASSPGTGGRKLFF. The CDR3 region has the DNA TGTGCCAGCAGCCCCGGGACAGGGGGTCGGAAACTGTTTTTT. V gene TRBV6-5 combines with J gene TRBJ1-4; 11 bases line up with TRBD1. CDR1 is MNHEY and CDR2 is SVGAGI in the germline V gene. The CDR3 length is 14 residues. V dropped 6 bases and J dropped 11; count of bases not matched to a gene: 8.

This clone was seen more than once but under ten times. The CDR3 DNA reads TGTGCCAGCAGCCAAGGTCCACAGGGGTACAATGAGCAGTTCTTC. Protein product: CASSQGPQGYNEQFF. The chain uses TRBV3-1 (or the pseudogene TRBV3-2) and TRBJ2-1, with 7 bases matching TRBD1. Germline CDR1 is LGHDT and CDR2 is YNNKEL (reference sequence). After removal of 1 base from V and 4 bases from J, the junction contained 4 bases not matched to a gene. The CDR3 spans 15 residues.

J is TRBJ2-1 and V is TRBV4-1; 12 bases are a match to TRBD2. V lost 2 bases and J lost 10; bases outside the gene matches: 6. This CDR3 contains 15 residues. Germline V gene lookup returns CDR1 MGHRA and CDR2 YSYEKL. The CDR3 reads CASSQTATSGREQFF. CDR3 DNA sequence: TGCGCCAGCAGCCAAACTGCTACTAGCGGGAGGGAGCAGTTCTTC.

The rearrangement uses TRBV5-1 and TRBJ2-3, with D maybe TRBD2 (5 bases). Germline assignment: CDR1 SGHRS and CDR2 YFSETQ. This CDR3 has 14 amino acids. Trimming removed 0 bases from V and 4 bases from J, with 9 bases in between. CDR3 in amino acids: CASSLGGDADTQYF. Here the CDR3 DNA reads TGCGCCAGCAGCTTGGGGGGAGATGCAGATACGCAGTATTTT.

This clone was seen just once. The chain employs TRBV3-1 (or the pseudogene TRBV3-2) and TRBJ2-6; 14 bases match TRBD2. The CDR3 totals 18 residues. Trimming at V came to 4 bases and at J to 1 base, leaving 3 bases not matched to a gene. Germline-derived CDR1 and CDR2 are LGHDT and YNNKEL (reference sequence). The CDR3 spells CASSPTSGGASGANVLTF. The CDR3, as DNA: TGTGCCAGCAGCCCGACTAGCGGGGGGGCTTCTGGGGCCAACGTCCTGACTTTC.

The V and J genes are TRBV30 and TRBJ2-5, with 7 bases lining up with TRBD2. The CDR3 is made up of 17 amino acids. Germline CDR1 is GTSNPN and CDR2 is SVGIG (reference sequence). The V gene end was trimmed by 2 bases and the J gene end by 5 bases; junction bases not matched to a gene: 17. CDR3 sequence: CAWSPPRDSGGRETQYF. The CDR3 nucleotides are TGTGCCTGGAGTCCCCCAAGGGATTCGGGGGGTAGGGAGACCCAGTACTTC.

This chain joins TRBV24-1 and TRBJ1-3; tentatively, D is TRBD1 (6 bases). Germline values: CDR1 KGHDR, CDR2 SFDVKD. This CDR3 contains 14 residues. Trimming left V 4 bases short and J 4 bases short, with 10 bases between. The CDR3 coding sequence is TGTGCCACCAGTGAGGGGGCAAGAGGAAACACCATATATTTT. As protein: CATSEGARGNTIYF.

This chain uses TRBV11-3 with TRBJ2-2; D remains ambiguous. Trimming removed 4 bases from V and 6 bases from J, with 21 bases in between. Germline CDR1 reads SGHNT; CDR2 reads YENEEA. There are 17 residues in the CDR3. This chain's CDR3 is CASSSTRWQAPPGELFF. CDR3 sequence (DNA): TGTGCCAGCAGCTCGACCAGGTGGCAGGCCCCCCCCGGGGAGCTGTTTTTT.

The rearrangement joins TRBV7-9 to TRBJ2-6; TRBD2 might be the D (7 bases). This CDR3 region has 15 residues. The V gene's germline CDR1 is SEHNR and CDR2 FQNEAQ (reference sequence). The germline V and J ends were trimmed by 8 bases and 0 bases, with 11 bases remaining between them. The CDR3 loop is CASGGAVSGANVLTF. The CDR3 region has the DNA TGTGCCAGCGGGGGGGCCGTCTCTGGGGCCAACGTCCTGACTTTC.

The CDR3 DNA follows: TGCAGTGCGAGGGGGAATCAGCCCCAGCATTTT. Protein: CSARGNQPQHF. The chain couples TRBV20-1 to TRBJ1-5; the D gene is possibly TRBD1 (6 bases). The CDR3 runs to 11 residues. Germline lookup yields CDR1 DFQATT and CDR2 SNEGSKA (reference sequence). Between the trimmed V and J ends, which lost 6 bases and 4 bases, there was a span of 7 bases.

The chain has TRBV2 and TRBJ2-3; TRBD2 matches at 8 bases. Per germline, CDR1 SNHLY and CDR2 FYNNEI. V gave up 4 bases and J gave up 6 bases; unmatched junction bases: 12. The CDR3 sequence is 16 residues long. The CDR3, as DNA: TGTGCCAGCAGTGGAAAGCGGGAGACCCGAGGTGATACGCAGTATTTT. The encoded protein is CASSGKRETRGDTQYF.

The CDR3 DNA follows: TGTGCCAGCAGCGTAGACCCAGGGAACACCGGGGAGCTGTTTTTT. This translates into CASSVDPGNTGELFF. The chain uses TRBV9 and TRBJ2-2; D gene unclear. Germline V gene data show CDR1 as SGDLS and CDR2 as YYNGEE. This CDR3 has 15 residues. Deletions cut 0 bases from V and 1 base from J, with 7 bases between.

The rearrangement links TRBV7-3 to TRBJ2-2, with D uncertain. The germline CDR1 and CDR2 sequences are SGHTA and FQGTGA. The CDR3 totals 14 residues. The V end lost 1 base, the J end lost 7 bases, and 10 bases lay between the germline ends. CDR3 sequence: CASSLMPANGELFF. In DNA, the CDR3 is TGTGCCAGCAGCTTAATGCCCGCTAACGGGGAGCTGTTTTTT.

The chain joins TRBV14 to TRBJ2-1, with 14 bases aligning to TRBD2. The V and J ends lost 6 bases and 9 bases, in that order; junction bases with no gene match: 4. The length of the CDR3 is 14 residues. In germline, CDR1 is SGHDN, CDR2 FVKESK. In DNA form, the CDR3 reads TGTGCCAGCAGGCGACTAGCGGGAGGGGGTGAGCAGTTCTTC. Translated, it gives CASRRLAGGGEQFF.

The gene calls are TRBV12-5 and TRBJ1-5, with D perhaps matching TRBD1 (5 bases). Germline V gives CDR1 LGHNT, CDR2 FRNRAP. Trimming removed 2 bases from V and 0 bases from J, with 14 bases in between. The CDR3 loop spans 17 amino acids. This chain's CDR3 is CASGLRLGQNSNQPQHF. The CDR3 coding sequence is TGTGCTAGTGGTTTGCGGTTGGGGCAAAATAGCAATCAGCCCCAGCATTTT.